This T cell receptor beta chain was sequenced during a study of shared T cell receptors in the human thymus. The CDR3 has 12 residues. V lost 3 bases and J lost 9, with 6 bases in between. Germline loops: CDR1 MGHRA, CDR2 YSYEKL. Generated by immunoSEQ multiplex PCR, the TCRdb table keeps only in-frame clones and is missing some. The repertoire includes 700,000 or so clones, 70% to 90% of them detected once, and under 0.012% sits in the top ten. In addition, the sample was reused for a study of human thymus T cells.

The source is a girl under three years old with a congenital heart defect. The specimen was thymocytes. This rearrangement joins TRBV4-1 to TRBJ1-6; D is unresolved. The CDR3 is CASSQPSSPLHF. The CDR3 DNA reads as TGCGCCAGCAGCCAGCCGAGTTCACCCCTCCACTTT.